This T cell receptor beta chain was retrieved from a study of blood T cell repertoires in COVID-19. About the study: The origin of the acute and convalescent COVID-19 samples was the United States, Italy and Spain. The cDNA or gDNA used as material had been derived from T cells, B-cell-depleted T cells, or PBMCs.

Patients in Seattle were enrolled during active infection, then followed longitudinally. The V end was cut by 0 bases, the J end by 6 bases, with 12 bases between. CDR1 and CDR2 from the germline V gene are SGHTS and YDEGEE. CDR3 length equals 14 residues. Under the authors' procedure: Reference gene primer amplification yielded estimated nucleated cell counts. Measured with immunoSEQ multiplex PCR; TCRdb has only the in-frame clones, and not every one. V, J and clone size derive from that table, while D and trimming were established from the DNA sequence. The sample has approximately 120,000 clones, roughly 85% seen once.

This chain uses TRBV5-8 with TRBJ1-1; tentative D call: TRBD1 (6 bases). The sequenced sample was peripheral blood. This sequence was found in a woman of 80 years or more with COVID-19, enrolled during active disease. CDR3: CASSLGQVVAEAFF. CDR3 bases: TGTGCCAGCAGCTTGGGACAGGTCGTCGCTGAAGCTTTCTTT.